Listed below are T cell receptor beta chains from one sample, sequenced in a study of T cell responses to AZD1222 COVID-19 vaccine. Measured with immunoSEQ multiplex PCR; TCRdb has only the in-frame clones, and not every one. The sample consists of about 120,000 clones, roughly 90% of them appearing once. Sample: peripheral blood, taken 28 days after the second AZD1222 dose. The receptors here all came from an adult who received the AZD1222 COVID-19 vaccine. CDR3s include the opening cysteine and the closing phenylalanine or tryptophan. The D gene is left open where the match is weak. The size of a clone is reported for some rows only, either as once, few or many, or as a class for expanded clones.

j_gene	v_gene	d_gene	abundance	CDR3aa	CDR3nt
TRBJ1-2	TRBV4-2	-	-	CASSQNPGEQSGGYTF	TGTGCCAGCAGCCAAAATCCCGGGGAGCAGTCAGGTGGCTACACCTTC
TRBJ2-3	TRBV6-5	TRBD1	-	CASSYAAGQGIGTQYF	TGTGCCAGCAGTTACGCGGCGGGACAGGGGATCGGTACGCAGTATTTT
TRBJ1-1	TRBV5-1	-	once	CASTSAGTGTEAFF	TGCGCCAGCACCTCAGCGGGGACCGGCACTGAAGCTTTCTTT
TRBJ2-3	TRBV19	TRBD2	-	CASSIDSASAGGLDTQYF	TGTGCCAGTAGTATAGACTCCGCCTCTGCGGGGGGCCTAGATACGCAGTATTTT
TRBJ1-3	TRBV19	TRBD1	few	CASRPGQAVYTGNTIYF	TGTGCCAGTAGACCGGGACAGGCGGTCTACACTGGAAACACCATATATTTT
TRBJ1-1	TRBV3-1/TRBV3-2	-	once	CASTSLNTEAFF	TGTGCCAGCACCTCTTTGAACACTGAAGCTTTCTTT
TRBJ2-2	TRBV6-4	-	-	CASSVVGFLGELFF	TGTGCCAGCAGTGTCGTCGGCTTCCTCGGGGAGCTGTTTTTT
TRBJ2-2	TRBV9	-	-	CASNLGLPGRGELFF	TGTGCCAGCAACCTTGGGCTGCCAGGGAGGGGGGAGCTGTTTTTT
TRBJ1-2	TRBV28	TRBD1	-	CASSLFGQGGYTF	TGTGCCAGCAGTTTATTTGGACAGGGCGGTTACACCTTC
TRBJ1-5	TRBV6-6	TRBD1	-	CASSPDRGVNQPQHF	TGTGCCAGCAGTCCCGACAGGGGAGTCAATCAGCCCCAGCATTTT
TRBJ1-2	TRBV29-1	TRBD1	-	CSADRGVGGYTF	TGCAGCGCCGACAGGGGGGTTGGTGGCTACACCTTC
TRBJ2-4	TRBV19	-	-	CASSIAGSNIQYF	TGTGCCAGTAGTATAGCAGGTTCTAACATTCAGTACTTC
TRBJ1-4	TRBV27	-	few	CASSPLNLDRTNEKLFF	TGTGCCAGCAGTCCTTTAAACCTCGACAGGACTAATGAAAAACTGTTTTTT
TRBJ2-2	TRBV28	-	-	CASNPQGTGELFF	TGTGCCAGCAATCCCCAGGGCACCGGGGAGCTGTTTTTT
TRBJ2-7	TRBV7-2	-	-	CASSPANRRYEQYF	TGTGCCAGCAGCCCTGCAAACCGCCGCTACGAGCAGTACTTC
TRBJ1-1	TRBV19	-	once	CASSITEVTMNTEAFF	TGTGCCAGTAGTATAACAGAAGTTACCATGAACACTGAAGCTTTCTTT
TRBJ1-1	TRBV18	TRBD1	-	CASSKTGDLNTEAFF	TGTGCCAGCTCAAAAACAGGGGATCTGAACACTGAAGCTTTCTTT
TRBJ1-4	TRBV7-2	TRBD1	-	CASSSGQGEKLFF	TGTGCCAGCAGCTCGGGACAGGGCGAAAAACTGTTTTTT